The present TCR beta chain was sequenced within a study of blood T cell repertoires in COVID-19. Whole-study context: T cells, B-cell-depleted T cells, or PBMCs provided the cDNA or gDNA that served as material.

Everyone who took part was roughly 18 to 89 years old, and they came from some 23 US areas. Each participant's cohort was designated according to participant-reported clinical history. V lost 3 bases and J lost 3, with 11 bases in between. From germline, CDR1 is LNHNV and CDR2 YYDKDF (reference sequence). This CDR3 comprises 14 residues. In the original workflow: Estimation of nucleated cell counts was performed using reference gene primer amplification. Profiled with immunoSEQ multiplex PCR; TCRdb holds only in-frame clones, not every one. V and J calls and clone size come straight from that table; D and trimming were deduced from the DNA. This table has about 270,000 clones, 80% to 90% appearing once.

Sequencing was carried out using PBMCs or T cells enriched from blood (not recorded which). This rearrangement joins TRBV15 to TRBJ1-2; D uncertain. This receptor was identified in a woman aged 18-29 years who had recovered from COVID-19. The CDR3 DNA reads TGTGCCACCAGCAGCTTGGGTGGAGACTATGGCTACACCTTC. This encodes CATSSLGGDYGYTF.